Listed below are T cell receptor beta chains from one sample, sequenced in a study of T-cell reconstitution after alpha-beta-depleted transplantation in children. TCRdb reprocessed the PCR reads via MiXCR and lists one record per CDR3 protein. This sample carries 640,000 or so distinct CDR3 sequences, around a sixth of them seen once, and the ten largest clones take 0.8% to 1.1%. The sample consisted of PBMCs from the stem cell graft donor, taken from the stem cell graft. The origin of the receptors is a human donor who donated a stem cell graft to a child with acute myeloid leukemia. CDR3s include the opening cysteine and the closing phenylalanine or tryptophan. The D gene is left open where the match is weak. Some rows have no size entry. The others give once, few or many, or a class for an expanded clone.

TRBD1,TRBV20-1,TRBJ2-2,many,TGCAGTGCTTACGACAGGGAGAACACCGGGGAGCTGTTTTTT,CSAYDRENTGELFF
NA,TRBV28,TRBJ2-1,NA,TGTGCCAGCAGTTTTATTTCCGGAAAGGAGGAGCAGTTCTTC,CASSFISGKEEQFF
NA,TRBV12-3/TRBV12-4,TRBJ1-5,NA,TGTGCCAGCAGCAGACTCCAGTATAGCAATCAGCCCCAGCATTTT,CASSRLQYSNQPQHF
TRBD2,TRBV20-1,TRBJ2-5,many,TGCAGTGCTAGGACTAGCGGAAGAAAAGAGACCCAGTACTTC,CSARTSGRKETQYF
TRBD1,TRBV20-1,TRBJ1-6,many,TGCAGTGCTAGAGACGACGGACAGGGGAGGAATTCACCCCTCCACTTT,CSARDDGQGRNSPLHF
TRBD1,TRBV5-1,TRBJ1-1,many,TGCGCCAGCAGCACCGGGGACAGGGGGTGGAGAACTGAAGCTTTCTTT,CASSTGDRGWRTEAFF
TRBD2,TRBV7-7,TRBJ2-2,NA,TGTGCCAGCAGCCTGGCCGGGGGGGCCGACGGGGAGCTGTTTTTT,CASSLAGGADGELFF
NA,TRBV25-1,TRBJ1-2,NA,TGTGCCAGCAGTGCCAGGGATTTCTATGGCTACACCTTC,CASSARDFYGYTF
TRBD1,TRBV20-1,TRBJ1-5,few,TGCAGTGCCAGACAGGGCGGAGGGTTAGCGAGCAATCAGCCCCAGCATTTT,CSARQGGGLASNQPQHF
NA,TRBV25-1,TRBJ2-6,many,TGTGCCAGCACCCCGACGGGGAGCTCTGGGGCCAACGTCCTGACTTTC,CASTPTGSSGANVLTF
NA,TRBV15,TRBJ2-1,NA,TGTGCCACCAGCGTAGGGGGGTCCAATGAGCAGTTCTTC,CATSVGGSNEQFF
TRBD1,TRBV20-1,TRBJ1-2,many,TGCAGTGCTAGACCCGGGACAGGACTCTATGGCTACACCTTC,CSARPGTGLYGYTF
TRBD2,TRBV20-1,TRBJ2-1,few,TGCAGTGCCGGACACGGGCTAGCGGGCCGGGGCGGTGAGCAGTTCTTC,CSAGHGLAGRGGEQFF
NA,TRBV2,TRBJ2-2,NA,TGTGCCAGCAGTGAAGTGGTTGGATACGGGGAGCTGTTTTTT,CASSEVVGYGELFF
NA,TRBV20-1,TRBJ1-5,NA,TGCAGTGCTAGAGACCCGTTTAGGGCCCTCAATCAGCCCCAGCATTTT,CSARDPFRALNQPQHF
TRBD1,TRBV7-2,TRBJ1-4,few,TGTGCCAGCAGCTTAGCCGGGACAGGGGAGAAACTGTTTTTT,CASSLAGTGEKLFF
NA,TRBV20-1,TRBJ1-2,many,TGCAGTGCTAGGGGAACAGGGATCTTC,CSARGTGIF